This passage covers 24 T cell receptor beta chains from one sample sequenced in a study of identical twins. TCRdb re-called the 5' RACE reads with MiXCR, one entry per CDR3 protein. Of roughly 690,000 distinct CDR3 sequences listed, less than 25% were seen once; the top ten hold 4.3%. These data were also filed under a second study, of T cells expressing NK-cell markers.

Input material: PBMCs. These receptors were taken from a woman between 18 and 30 years old in good health.

This clonotype came up a few times. The V gene is TRBV20-1, the J gene TRBJ2-3; TRBD2 matches 13 bases. The CDR3 runs 15 residues. Germline CDR1 DFQATT, CDR2 SNEGSKA (reference sequence). The V segment lost 7 bases and the J segment 5 bases; nucleotides outside the gene matches: 9. CDR3 bases: TGCAGTGGAGGGGGACTAGCGGGGTCCAGAGATACGCAGTATTTT. The encoded protein is CSGGGLAGSRDTQYF.

This rearrangement joins TRBV5-5 to TRBJ2-3; D is uncertain. The CDR3 length is 14 residues. CDR1 and CDR2 (germline): SGHKS, YYEKEE (reference sequence). V was clipped by 2 bases and J by 2 bases, with 9 bases between them. The CDR3 is CASSFEGFTDTQYF. The CDR3 nucleotides read TGTGCCAGCAGCTTCGAAGGTTTCACAGATACGCAGTATTTT. Variable domain in full (rest from reference TRBV5-5 and TRBJ2-3): DAGVTQSPTHLIKTRGQQVTLRCSPISGHKSVSWYQQVLGQGPQFIFQYYEKEERGRGNFPDRFSARQFPNYSSELNVNALLLGDSALYLCASSFEGFTDTQYFGPGTRLTVL.

V is TRBV20-1 and J is TRBJ2-1, with 10 bases matching TRBD2. The CDR3 totals 14 residues. The trim removed 5 bases at V and 6 bases at J, leaving 7 bases unmatched. Germline V CDR1 and CDR2: DFQATT, SNEGSKA (reference sequence). The CDR3 sequence is CSAYLAGESNEQFF. The CDR3 DNA reads TGCAGTGCTTACCTAGCGGGAGAGAGCAATGAGCAGTTCTTC.

The rearrangement links TRBV5-1 to TRBJ2-1, with D possibly TRBD2 on 6 matching bases. This CDR3 region has 17 residues. Trimming shortened V by 3 bases and J by 2 bases, and 18 bases separated the two germline ends. Germline lookup yields CDR1 SGHRS and CDR2 YFSETQ. CDR3 protein: CASSSRGRTTTYNEQFF. The DNA of the CDR3 is TGCGCCAGCAGCTCGAGAGGAAGGACTACGACCTACAATGAGCAGTTCTTC.

This chain links TRBV20-1 with TRBJ2-1; 8 bases are a match to TRBD2. The V segment lost 5 bases and the J segment 4 bases; nucleotides outside the gene matches: 7. From germline, CDR1 is DFQATT and CDR2 SNEGSKA (reference sequence). The CDR3 is 14 residues long. CDR3 coding DNA: TGCAGTGCTGGAAGCGGGAGTCCGTACAATGAGCAGTTCTTC. Translating gives CSAGSGSPYNEQFF.

The chain combines TRBV12-3 or TRBV12-4 with TRBJ2-5; TRBD1 or TRBD2 may be the D gene (5 bases each). V dropped 3 bases and J dropped 5 bases, with 10 bases sitting between them. The CDR3 spans 13 residues. CDR3 protein: CASSFGAAETQYF. The CDR3 coding sequence is TGTGCCAGCAGTTTCGGGGCGGCGGAGACCCAGTACTTC.

This clonotype was seen more than once but under ten times. The genes are TRBV10-3 and TRBJ1-2, with TRBD1 as a possible D gene (5 bases). With 2 bases removed from V and 8 bases from J, the gap between germline ends came to 15 bases. Looked up from germline, CDR1 is ENHRY and CDR2 is SYGVKD. This CDR3 contains 14 residues. The CDR3, as DNA: TGTGCCATCAGTGAGCCCTTCCCCGAGGGGGGCTACACCTTC. Amino acid sequence: CAISEPFPEGGYTF.

Only a few counts were recorded for this clonotype. The rearrangement joins TRBV5-6 to TRBJ2-1; TRBD2 matches at 8 bases. Germline V CDR1 and CDR2: SGHDT, YYEEEE. The CDR3 covers 16 residues. V trimming: 5 bases; J trimming: 0 bases; junction bases outside the gene matches: 7. In nucleotides, the CDR3 is TGTGCCAGCAGTGGACTAGCTGCCAGCTCCTACAATGAGCAGTTCTTC. Translating gives CASSGLAASSYNEQFF.

This clonotype was picked up many times. The CDR3 protein is CASSGWDSSQFF. DNA of the CDR3: TGTGCCAGCAGTGGGTGGGACAGTTCGCAGTTCTTC. The rearrangement joins TRBV6-5 to TRBJ2-1, with 7 bases aligning to TRBD1. V shed 5 bases and J 12 bases; nucleotides not matched to a gene: 7. CDR3 length equals 12 residues. Per the germline V gene, CDR1 is MNHEY and CDR2 is SVGAGI.

This clonotype turned up a few times. The chain links TRBV29-1 to TRBJ2-5, with D perhaps matching TRBD1 (6 bases). The germline V gene has CDR1 SQVTM and CDR2 ANQGSEA. The CDR3 is made up of 13 amino acids. V was trimmed by 1 base and J by 1 base, leaving 7 bases between them. For the CDR3, the DNA is TGCAGCGTTGAAGCGGACAGCCAAGAGACCCAGTACTTC. Translating it yields CSVEADSQETQYF.

The chain joins TRBV13 to TRBJ2-3, with D possibly being TRBD2 (6 bases). Trimming left V 5 bases short and J 7 bases short, with 16 bases between. The CDR3 extends over 14 amino acids. Germline V gene data show CDR1 as PRHDT and CDR2 as FYEKMQ (reference sequence). The CDR3 DNA is TGTGCCAGCAGCGACCGGGACTTTCTTAATACGCAGTATTTT. Its translation: CASSDRDFLNTQYF.

The V gene is TRBV5-1, the J gene TRBJ2-5; TRBD1 might be the D (5 bases). This CDR3 region has 15 residues. Germline values: CDR1 SGHRS, CDR2 YFSETQ. Trimming removed 0 bases at V and 2 bases at J, with 11 bases between. In DNA form, the CDR3 reads TGCGCCAGCAGCTTGGAGTCGACAGAACAAGAGACCCAGTACTTC. This gives the protein CASSLESTEQETQYF.

This clonotype was recorded many times. The chain combines TRBV29-1 with TRBJ1-3; TRBD1 might be the D (5 bases). V lost 0 bases and J 4 bases, leaving 7 bases between the germline ends. Germline V gene data show CDR1 as SQVTM and CDR2 as ANQGSEA. The CDR3 totals 13 residues. DNA of the CDR3: TGCAGCGTTGAAGAAAGGGGCGGAAACACCATATATTTT. Its protein product is CSVEERGGNTIYF. The full variable domain, its missing parts supplied by reference TRBV29-1 and TRBJ1-3, is SAVISQKPSRDICQRGTSLTIQCQVDSQVTMMFWYRQQPGQSLTLIATANQGSEATYESGFVIDKFPISRPNLTFSTLTVSNMSPEDSSIYLCSVEERGGNTIYFGEGSWLTVV.

The V and J genes are TRBV20-1 and TRBJ1-5; the D is unclear. Germline-derived CDR1 and CDR2 are DFQATT and SNEGSKA (reference sequence). CDR3 size: 11 residues. The V and J ends lost 4 bases and 6 bases respectively, with 7 bases between them. The DNA of the CDR3 is TGCAGTGCTATAGGGAGTCAGCCCCAGCATTTT. Translated: CSAIGSQPQHF.

V and J are TRBV9 and TRBJ1-1; 8 nucleotides agree with TRBD1. The CDR3 spans 16 residues. V gave up 0 bases and J gave up 4 bases; unmatched junction bases: 8. The germline V gene has CDR1 SGDLS and CDR2 YYNGEE. The CDR3, as DNA: TGTGCCAGCAGCGTAGTAGGGACAGGCCGGGGCACTGAAGCTTTCTTT. Translation: CASSVVGTGRGTEAFF.

This clonotype came up a few times. This sequence joins TRBV5-1 and TRBJ1-1, with D uncertain. The CDR3 covers 17 residues. CDR1 and CDR2 (germline): SGHRS, YFSETQ. Trimming took off 0 bases at V and 0 bases at J, with 15 bases between the two ends. CDR3 protein: CASSLVSAGRMNTEAFF. The CDR3 DNA is TGCGCCAGCAGCTTGGTCTCTGCAGGAAGAATGAACACTGAAGCTTTCTTT.

The chain links TRBV27 to TRBJ2-1; 10 nucleotides align to TRBD2. This CDR3 has 15 amino acids. V lost 3 bases to trimming and J lost 7 bases; unmatched junction nucleotides: 6. Germline lookup yields CDR1 MNHEY and CDR2 SMNVEV (reference sequence). This chain's CDR3 is CASSFLSGRLNEQFF. For the CDR3, the DNA is TGTGCCAGCAGTTTCCTTAGCGGGAGGTTAAATGAGCAGTTCTTC.

This clonotype was seen a handful of times. The genes are TRBV20-1 and TRBJ2-3; 7 nucleotides match TRBD1. V trimming: 5 bases; J trimming: 2 bases; junction bases outside the gene matches: 16. Germline values: CDR1 DFQATT, CDR2 SNEGSKA (reference sequence). This CDR3 region has 17 residues. DNA for the CDR3: TGCAGTGCTTCGGCTAGGGCAGGGGGAAGGGACACAGATACGCAGTATTTT. This translates into CSASARAGGRDTDTQYF.

In this sample, this clonotype turned up a few times. The chain couples TRBV15 to TRBJ2-1; TRBD2 aligns across 13 bases. The V gene's germline CDR1 is LNHNV and CDR2 YYDKDF (reference sequence). With V trimmed by 1 base and J by 8 bases, 8 bases remained unmatched. There are 17 residues in the CDR3. CDR3 region: CATSRAPGLAGSHEQFF. The CDR3 DNA reads as TGTGCCACCAGCAGAGCGCCGGGACTAGCGGGATCTCATGAGCAGTTCTTC.

V and J are TRBV13 and TRBJ2-3, with D tentatively TRBD2 (5 bases). Trimming cost V 5 bases and J 0 bases, with 12 bases left between them. The CDR3 loop spans 15 amino acids. Germline loops: CDR1 PRHDT, CDR2 FYEKMQ (reference sequence). The DNA of the CDR3 is TGTGCCAGCAGCCCGGACTGGGCTAGCACAGATACGCAGTATTTT. Its protein product is CASSPDWASTDTQYF.

This clonotype has a handful of counts. The chain combines TRBV10-3 with TRBJ2-1; the D gene is possibly TRBD2 (5 bases). The CDR3 is 14 amino acids. Germline CDR1 ENHRY, CDR2 SYGVKD. V was trimmed by 4 bases and J by 7 bases, leaving 14 bases between them. CDR3 sequence: CAISGTGLANEQFF. CDR3 in DNA: TGTGCCATCAGTGGAACGGGATTGGCAAATGAGCAGTTCTTC.

The rearrangement joins TRBV3-1 to TRBJ2-1, with 8 bases identical to TRBD2. Germline V gene sequence: CDR1 LGHDT, CDR2 YNNKEL (reference sequence). The CDR3 loop spans 15 amino acids. V lost 4 bases to trimming and J lost 5 bases; unmatched junction nucleotides: 7. This CDR3 reads CASSPSGRVNNEQFF. The CDR3 nucleotides read TGTGCCAGCAGCCCCAGCGGGAGAGTAAACAATGAGCAGTTCTTC.

The sample holds a few counts of this clonotype. The genes are TRBV12-3 or TRBV12-4 and TRBJ1-1; D uncertain. This CDR3 comprises 13 residues. Trimming removed 4 bases at V and 7 bases at J, with 13 bases between. The CDR3 loop is CASSYHSRHEAFF. The DNA of the CDR3 is TGTGCCAGCAGTTACCACAGCCGCCATGAAGCTTTCTTT.

Only a few counts were recorded for this clonotype. This chain uses TRBV7-2 with TRBJ2-3; either TRBD1 or TRBD2 may supply D (5 bases each). Trimming cost V 6 bases and J 10 bases, with 14 bases left between them. There are 12 residues in the CDR3. CDR1 and CDR2 from the germline V gene are SGHTA and FQGNSA. The CDR3 bases are TGTGCCAGCAGAGGTACGGGACGAGCGCAGTATTTT. Protein product: CASRGTGRAQYF.